The next 22 T cell receptor beta chains were all read from a single sample in a study of cytotoxic CD8 clonotypes in ibrutinib-treated CLL. Libraries were prepared by immunoSEQ multiplex PCR; TCRdb keeps only in-frame clonotypes and omits some of them. The sample includes 65,000 to 95,000 clones, about 86% of them seen just once. The sample consisted of PBMCs, taken before ibrutinib treatment. Receptor source: a human donor with chronic lymphocytic leukemia.

The chain couples TRBV19 to TRBJ2-3; D is tentatively TRBD1 or TRBD2 (6 bases each). V lost 4 bases and J lost 9, with 17 bases in between. The CDR3 contains 14 residues. Germline-derived CDR1 and CDR2 are LNHDA and SQIVND (reference sequence). The CDR3: CASSTGTQGGTQYF. The CDR3, as DNA: TGTGCCAGTAGTACCGGGACACAAGGAGGGACGCAGTATTTT.

The chain uses TRBV28 and TRBJ1-3; no clear D gene. Trimming removed 2 bases at V and 4 bases at J, with 3 bases between. There are 12 residues in the CDR3. Germline V gene sequence: CDR1 MDHEN, CDR2 SYDVKM. The CDR3 region has the DNA TGTGCCAGCAGTTTAATCGGAAACACCATATATTTT. This translates into CASSLIGNTIYF.

The chain joins TRBV10-3 to TRBJ2-3; 7 positions agree with TRBD2. The CDR3 contains 14 residues. Germline lookup yields CDR1 ENHRY and CDR2 SYGVKD. V shed 9 bases, J shed 3 bases, and the junction held 9 bases outside the gene matches. The CDR3 protein is CAIMTSGETDTQYF. CDR3 DNA: TGTGCCATAATGACAAGCGGGGAGACAGATACGCAGTATTTT.

The chain couples TRBV6-5 to TRBJ2-1; either TRBD1 or TRBD2 may supply D (5 bases each). This CDR3 has 15 residues. Per the germline V gene, CDR1 is MNHEY and CDR2 is SVGAGI. Trimming removed 7 bases from V and 5 bases from J, with 18 bases in between. Here the CDR3 reads CASTPHSDRNNEQFF. The CDR3 DNA is TGTGCCAGCACCCCTCATAGCGACAGAAACAATGAGCAGTTCTTC.

The chain recombines TRBV19 with TRBJ2-1; possibly TRBD1 for D (6 bases). CDR3 size: 16 residues. Trimming left V 5 bases short and J 6 bases short, with 20 bases between. CDR1 is LNHDA and CDR2 is SQIVND in the germline V gene (reference sequence). CDR3 amino acids: CASSPLQGIGINEQFF. CDR3 bases: TGTGCCAGTAGTCCCCTTCAGGGGATCGGGATCAATGAGCAGTTCTTC.

The V and J genes are TRBV18 and TRBJ1-2; weak D call: TRBD1 (5 bases). Germline V CDR1 and CDR2: KGHSH, LQKENI. The CDR3 extends over 14 amino acids. V was trimmed by 3 bases and J by 5 bases, leaving 13 bases between them. CDR3 DNA: TGTGCCAGCTCACCGGGGGGGGAAAAATATGGCTACACCTTC. This sequence encodes CASSPGGEKYGYTF.

For this clone: Germline is not matched at one junction end, which may reflect a read error. The gene calls are TRBV4-3 and TRBJ2-1; 7 positions match TRBD2. Germline V lookup: CDR1 LGHNA, CDR2 YSLEER. The CDR3 is 15 amino acids. CDR3 loop: CASSPRAGVYDEQFF. DNA for the CDR3: TGCGCCAGCAGCCCCCGTGCGGGAGTCTACGATGAGCAGTTCTTC.

The chain couples TRBV7-2 to TRBJ2-1; D is uncertain. V shed 1 base and J shed 8 bases, with 6 bases lying between them. The CDR3 totals 12 residues. Germline V gives CDR1 SGHTA, CDR2 FQGNSA. The CDR3 nucleotides read TGTGCCAGCAGCTTAGTTTTACATGAGCAGTTCTTC. Its translation is CASSLVLHEQFF.

The count of this clone is one. The rearrangement joins TRBV11-2 to TRBJ1-4; D gene ambiguous. The germline V gene encodes CDR1 SGHAT and CDR2 FQNNGV. The CDR3 consists of 13 residues. Between the trimmed V and J ends, which lost 5 bases and 8 bases, there was a span of 12 bases. The CDR3 protein is CASSRGGSEKLFF. CDR3 DNA: TGTGCCAGCAGCCGGGGTGGGTCGGAAAAACTGTTTTTT.

CDR3 in DNA: TGCAGCGCCGGATCTAGCGGGAGGCGGTCAGAGACCCAGTACTTC. Translating gives CSAGSSGRRSETQYF. The J gene is TRBJ2-5, the V gene TRBV29-1; TRBD2 matches 11 bases. J gave up 4 bases and V 7 bases, and 11 bases lay outside the gene matches. The CDR3 sequence is 15 residues long. Per the germline V gene, CDR1 is SQVTM and CDR2 is ANQGSEA.

This sequence joins TRBV29-1 and TRBJ2-7; D is perhaps TRBD1 (6 bases). Germline assignment: CDR1 SQVTM and CDR2 ANQGSEA. The CDR3 has 13 residues. Trimming took 7 bases from V and 0 from J, leaving 13 bases between them. The CDR3 sequence: CSAQPTGSYEQYF. CDR3 sequence (DNA): TGCAGCGCCCAACCGACAGGCTCCTACGAGCAGTACTTC.

V is TRBV5-1 and J is TRBJ2-7, with D tentatively TRBD1 (6 bases). The germline CDR1 and CDR2 sequences are SGHRS and YFSETQ. The CDR3 spans 15 residues. V was pared by 5 bases and J by 4 bases, with 19 bases between. The CDR3: CASSRQDQGLYEQYF. CDR3 nucleotide sequence: TGCGCCAGCAGTCGACAGGACCAGGGGTTGTACGAGCAGTACTTC.

In nucleotides, the CDR3 is TGTGCCAGCAGATCAAAAACTATGACACCCTACGAGCAGTACTTC. Residues: CASRSKTMTPYEQYF. The chain is built from TRBV6-1 and TRBJ2-7, with no clear D. Germline CDR1 MNHNS, CDR2 SASEGT. Trimming shortened V by 6 bases and J by 2 bases, and 17 bases separated the two germline ends. The length of the CDR3 is 15 residues.

The rearrangement links TRBV11-2 to TRBJ2-4, with unresolved D. Germline CDR1 SGHAT, CDR2 FQNNGV. This CDR3 comprises 20 residues. Trimming removed 0 bases at V and 2 bases at J, with 23 bases between. Here the CDR3 reads CASSLEGLSRRQFPKNIQYF. CDR3 in DNA: TGTGCCAGCAGCTTAGAGGGTCTGAGCCGCCGGCAATTCCCCAAAAACATTCAGTACTTC.

The CDR3 loop reads CASSLVVDNEQFF. CDR3 coding DNA: TGCGCCAGCAGCTTGGTAGTGGACAATGAGCAGTTCTTC. The chain uses TRBV5-1 and TRBJ2-1; D gene uncertain. V was clipped by 0 bases and J by 5 bases, with 6 bases between them. Germline V lookup: CDR1 SGHRS, CDR2 YFSETQ. This CDR3 has 13 amino acids.

CDR3 bases: TGCGCCAGCAGCTACCAGCGGGAGTCCCCCTACGAGCAGTACTTC. Translating gives CASSYQRESPYEQYF. The gene calls are TRBV5-1 and TRBJ2-7; 8 nucleotides align to TRBD2. Germline assignment: CDR1 SGHRS and CDR2 YFSETQ. The ends lost 3 bases at V and 2 bases at J; junction bases unmatched: 7. The CDR3 has 15 residues.

The chain joins TRBV4-1 to TRBJ2-1, with TRBD1 matching 10 bases. Germline CDR1 is MGHRA and CDR2 is YSYEKL. The CDR3 covers 16 residues. The junction had 8 bases not matched to a gene; V was cut back by 1 base and J by 8 bases. CDR3 loop: CASSQASTGGGYEQFF. CDR3 nucleotide sequence: TGCGCCAGCAGCCAAGCTTCGACAGGGGGCGGGTATGAGCAGTTCTTC.

The V and J genes are TRBV9 and TRBJ2-1; 12 nucleotides match TRBD2. CDR3 size: 17 residues. Germline lookup yields CDR1 SGDLS and CDR2 YYNGEE. V lost 0 bases to trimming and J lost 2 bases; unmatched junction nucleotides: 3. CDR3 bases: TGTGCCAGCAGCGTAGTAGGACTAGCGGGAACCTACAATGAGCAGTTCTTC. Protein sequence: CASSVVGLAGTYNEQFF.

The V gene is TRBV5-1, the J gene TRBJ2-2, with 14 bases identical to TRBD2. The germline CDR1 and CDR2 sequences are SGHRS and YFSETQ. V was clipped by 4 bases and J by 4 bases; unmatched bases: 9. This CDR3 comprises 18 residues. CDR3 nucleotide sequence: TGCGCCAGCAGCCCCTTAGGGACTAGCGGGAGACCCACCGGGGAGCTGTTTTTT. This gives the protein CASSPLGTSGRPTGELFF.

The rearrangement uses TRBV5-6 and TRBJ2-2, with 10 bases matching TRBD2. Germline-derived CDR1 and CDR2 are SGHDT and YYEEEE. With 5 bases clipped from V and 1 base from J, the junction kept 8 bases outside the gene matches. CDR3 size: 17 residues. The CDR3 coding sequence is TGTGCCAGCAGGTTGAGAACTAGCGGGATGAACACCGGGGAGCTGTTTTTT. It translates to CASRLRTSGMNTGELFF.

The chain carries TRBV7-9 and TRBJ1-1; D remains unclear. The CDR3 is made up of 13 amino acids. Germline assignment: CDR1 SEHNR and CDR2 FQNEAQ (reference sequence). Trimming took 1 base from V and 1 from J, leaving 4 bases between them. Here the CDR3 DNA reads TGTGCCAGCAGCTTAGTGAGGAACACTGAAGCTTTCTTT. The encoded protein is CASSLVRNTEAFF. The full variable domain, its missing parts supplied by reference TRBV7-9 and TRBJ1-1, is DTGVSQNPRHKITKRGQNVTFRCDPISEHNRLYWYRQTLGQGPEFLTYFQNEAQLEKSRLLSDRFSAERPKGSFSTLEIQRTEQGDSAMYLCASSLVRNTEAFFGQGTRLTVV.

The chain is built from TRBV11-3 and TRBJ2-1, with 7 bases fitting TRBD1. The germline V gene has CDR1 SGHNT and CDR2 YENEEA. This CDR3 is 13 amino acids long. The V segment lost 11 bases and the J segment 0 bases; nucleotides outside the gene matches: 4. CDR3 sequence (DNA): TGTGCCTTCGGGGACAGCTCCTACAATGAGCAGTTCTTC. Encoded protein: CAFGDSSYNEQFF.